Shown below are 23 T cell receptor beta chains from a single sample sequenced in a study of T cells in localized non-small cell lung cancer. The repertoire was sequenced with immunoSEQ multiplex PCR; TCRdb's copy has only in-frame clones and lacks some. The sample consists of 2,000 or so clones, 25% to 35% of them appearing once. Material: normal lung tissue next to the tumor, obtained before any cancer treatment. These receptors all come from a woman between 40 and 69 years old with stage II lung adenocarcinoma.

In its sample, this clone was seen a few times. The CDR3: CASSLGTDNEKLFF. The DNA for the CDR3 is TGTGCCAGCAGTCTTGGTACAGACAATGAAAAACTGTTTTTT. This chain uses TRBV11-3 with TRBJ1-4; D is undetermined. Germline V gene sequence: CDR1 SGHNT, CDR2 YENEEA. Trimming pared 6 bases from V and 5 bases from J, leaving 13 bases between. The length of the CDR3 is 14 residues.

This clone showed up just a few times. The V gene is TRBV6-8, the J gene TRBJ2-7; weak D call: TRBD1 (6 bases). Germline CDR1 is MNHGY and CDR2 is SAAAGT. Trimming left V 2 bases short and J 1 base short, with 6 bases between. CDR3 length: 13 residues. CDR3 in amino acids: CASSYDRSYEQYF. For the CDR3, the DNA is TGTGCCAGCAGTTACGACAGGTCCTACGAGCAGTACTTC.

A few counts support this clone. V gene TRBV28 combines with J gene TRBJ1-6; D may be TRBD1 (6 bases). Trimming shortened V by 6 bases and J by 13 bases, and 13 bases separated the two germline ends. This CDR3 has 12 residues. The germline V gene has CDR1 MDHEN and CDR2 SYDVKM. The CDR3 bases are TGTGCCAGCAGCCCCCCCAGGGGCCCCCTCCACTTT. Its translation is CASSPPRGPLHF.

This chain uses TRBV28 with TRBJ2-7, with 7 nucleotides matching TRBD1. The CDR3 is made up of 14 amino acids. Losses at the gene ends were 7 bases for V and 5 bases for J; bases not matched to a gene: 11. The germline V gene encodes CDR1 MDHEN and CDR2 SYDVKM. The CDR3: CASNPGTAFHEQYF. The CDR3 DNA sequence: TGTGCCAGCAATCCCGGGACAGCCTTCCACGAGCAGTACTTC. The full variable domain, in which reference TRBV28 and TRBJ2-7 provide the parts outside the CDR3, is DVKVTQSSRYLVKRTGEKVFLECVQDMDHENMFWYRQDPGLGLRLIYFSYDVKMKEKGDIPEGYSVSREKKERFSLILESASTNQTSMYLCASNPGTAFHEQYFGPGTRLTVT.

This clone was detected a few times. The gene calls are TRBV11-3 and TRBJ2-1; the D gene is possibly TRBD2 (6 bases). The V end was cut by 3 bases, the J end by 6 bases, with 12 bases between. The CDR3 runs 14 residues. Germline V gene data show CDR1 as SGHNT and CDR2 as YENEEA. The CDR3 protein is CASSLAGPANEQFF. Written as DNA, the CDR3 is TGTGCCAGCAGCTTGGCGGGACCCGCCAATGAGCAGTTCTTC.

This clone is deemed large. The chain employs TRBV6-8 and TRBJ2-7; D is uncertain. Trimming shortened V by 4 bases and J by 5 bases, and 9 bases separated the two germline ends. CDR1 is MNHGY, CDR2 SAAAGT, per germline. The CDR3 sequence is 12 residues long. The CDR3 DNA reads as TGTGCCAGCAGTTCCCCGAGGAACGAGCAGTACTTC. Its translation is CASSSPRNEQYF.

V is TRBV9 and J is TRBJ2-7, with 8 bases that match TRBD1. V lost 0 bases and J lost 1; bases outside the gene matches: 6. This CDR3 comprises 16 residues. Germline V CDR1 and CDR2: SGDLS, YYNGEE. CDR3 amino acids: CASSVAGQGASYEQYF. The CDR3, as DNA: TGTGCCAGCAGCGTAGCGGGGCAGGGGGCTTCCTACGAGCAGTACTTC.

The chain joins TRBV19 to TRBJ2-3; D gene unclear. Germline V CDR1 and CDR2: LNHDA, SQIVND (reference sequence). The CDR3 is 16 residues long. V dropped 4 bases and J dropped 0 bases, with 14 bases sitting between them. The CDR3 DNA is TGTGCCAGTAGTACCCCAGTAACCCTCAGCACAGATACGCAGTATTTT. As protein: CASSTPVTLSTDTQYF.

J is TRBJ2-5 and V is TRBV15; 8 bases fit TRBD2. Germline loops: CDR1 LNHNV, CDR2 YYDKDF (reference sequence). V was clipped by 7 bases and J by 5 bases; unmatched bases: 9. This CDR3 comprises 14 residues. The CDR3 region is CATTTGGPGETQYF. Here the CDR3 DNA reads TGTGCCACCACCACGGGGGGGCCGGGGGAGACCCAGTACTTC.

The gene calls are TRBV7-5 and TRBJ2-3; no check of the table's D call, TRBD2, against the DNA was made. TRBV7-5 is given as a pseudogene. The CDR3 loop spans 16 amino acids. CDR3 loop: CASSFGGTSGTDTQYF. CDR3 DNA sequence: TGTGCCAGCAGCTTCGGGGGGACTAGCGGCACAGATACGCAGTATTTT.

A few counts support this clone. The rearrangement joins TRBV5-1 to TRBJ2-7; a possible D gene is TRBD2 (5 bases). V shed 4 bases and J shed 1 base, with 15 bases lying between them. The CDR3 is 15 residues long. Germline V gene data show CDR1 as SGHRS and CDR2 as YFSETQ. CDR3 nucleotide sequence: TGCGCCAGCAGCCTCCGCTCCACGGGATCCTACGAGCAGTACTTC. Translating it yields CASSLRSTGSYEQYF.

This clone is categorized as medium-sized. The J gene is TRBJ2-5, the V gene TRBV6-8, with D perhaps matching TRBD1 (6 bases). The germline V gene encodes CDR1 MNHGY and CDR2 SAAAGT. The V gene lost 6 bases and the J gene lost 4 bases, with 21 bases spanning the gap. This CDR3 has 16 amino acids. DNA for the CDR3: TGTGCCAGCAGCCCCCCCGAGGGGGAAGGGTCAGAGACCCAGTACTTC. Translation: CASSPPEGEGSETQYF.

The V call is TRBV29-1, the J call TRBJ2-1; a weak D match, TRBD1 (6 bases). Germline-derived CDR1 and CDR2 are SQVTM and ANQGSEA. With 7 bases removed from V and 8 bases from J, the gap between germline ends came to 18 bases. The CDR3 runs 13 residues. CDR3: CSDKVGSGDEQFF. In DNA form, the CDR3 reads TGCAGCGACAAGGTGGGGTCAGGGGATGAGCAGTTCTTC.

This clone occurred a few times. The CDR3 loop is CASSLRGTGGQGVIHRYTF. The CDR3 nucleotides are TGTGCCAGCAGTTTGCGGGGCACTGGCGGCCAGGGCGTGATACACCGCTACACCTTC. V usage is TRBV28 and J usage is TRBJ1-2; tentatively, D is TRBD1 (5 bases). Germline-derived CDR1 and CDR2 are MDHEN and SYDVKM. This CDR3 is built from 19 residues. Trimming took off 3 bases at V and 9 bases at J, with 32 bases between the two ends.

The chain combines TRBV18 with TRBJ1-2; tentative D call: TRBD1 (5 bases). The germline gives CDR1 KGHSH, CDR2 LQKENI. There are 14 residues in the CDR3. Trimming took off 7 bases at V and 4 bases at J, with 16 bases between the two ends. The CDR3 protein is CASFQGDSLYGYTF. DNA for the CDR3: TGTGCCAGCTTTCAGGGCGACAGTCTCTATGGCTACACCTTC.

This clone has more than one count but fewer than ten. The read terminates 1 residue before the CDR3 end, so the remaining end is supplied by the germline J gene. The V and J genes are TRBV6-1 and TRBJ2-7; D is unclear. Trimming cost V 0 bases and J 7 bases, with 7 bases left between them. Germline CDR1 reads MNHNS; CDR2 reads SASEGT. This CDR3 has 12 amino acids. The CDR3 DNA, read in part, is TGTGCCAGCAGTGAAGCTAGGCGGGAGCAGTAC. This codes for CASSEARREQY. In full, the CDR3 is CASSEARREQYF.

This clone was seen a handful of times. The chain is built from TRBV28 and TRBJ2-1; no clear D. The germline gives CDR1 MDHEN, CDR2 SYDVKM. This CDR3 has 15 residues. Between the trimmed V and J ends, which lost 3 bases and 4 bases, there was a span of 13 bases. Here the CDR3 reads CASSFLRITYNEQFF. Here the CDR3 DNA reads TGTGCCAGCAGTTTCTTGCGGATTACATACAATGAGCAGTTCTTC.

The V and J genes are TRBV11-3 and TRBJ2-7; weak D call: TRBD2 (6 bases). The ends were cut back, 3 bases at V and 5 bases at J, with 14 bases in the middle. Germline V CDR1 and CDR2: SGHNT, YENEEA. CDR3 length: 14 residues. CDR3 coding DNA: TGTGCCAGCAGCTTGGGAGGATCAGCTAACGAGCAGTACTTC. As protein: CASSLGGSANEQYF.

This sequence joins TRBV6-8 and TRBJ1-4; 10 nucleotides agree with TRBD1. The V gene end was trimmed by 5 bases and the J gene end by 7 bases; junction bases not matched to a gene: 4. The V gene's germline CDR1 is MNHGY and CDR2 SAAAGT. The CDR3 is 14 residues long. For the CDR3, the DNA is TGTGCCAGCAGTAGGGGACAGGGGCTTGAAAAACTGTTTTTT. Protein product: CASSRGQGLEKLFF.

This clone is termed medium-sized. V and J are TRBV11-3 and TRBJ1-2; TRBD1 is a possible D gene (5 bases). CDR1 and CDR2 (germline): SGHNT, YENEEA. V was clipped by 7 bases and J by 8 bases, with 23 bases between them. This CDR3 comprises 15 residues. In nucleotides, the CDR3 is TGTGCCAGCACTATCTCACAGGCTCAAGGTGCGGGCTACACCTTC. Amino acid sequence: CASTISQAQGAGYTF.

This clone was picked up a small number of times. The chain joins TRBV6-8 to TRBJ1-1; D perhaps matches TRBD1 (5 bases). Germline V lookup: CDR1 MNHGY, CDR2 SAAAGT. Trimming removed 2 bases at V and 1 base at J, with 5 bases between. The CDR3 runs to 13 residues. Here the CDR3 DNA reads TGTGCCAGCAGTTACAGGGGGAACACTGAAGCTTTCTTT. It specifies CASSYRGNTEAFF.

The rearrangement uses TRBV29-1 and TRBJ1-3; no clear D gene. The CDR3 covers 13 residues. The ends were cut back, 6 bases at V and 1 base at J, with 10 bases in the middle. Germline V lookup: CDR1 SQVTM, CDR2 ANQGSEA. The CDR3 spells CSVTIQSGNTIYF. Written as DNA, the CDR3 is TGCAGCGTCACAATTCAATCTGGAAACACCATATATTTT.

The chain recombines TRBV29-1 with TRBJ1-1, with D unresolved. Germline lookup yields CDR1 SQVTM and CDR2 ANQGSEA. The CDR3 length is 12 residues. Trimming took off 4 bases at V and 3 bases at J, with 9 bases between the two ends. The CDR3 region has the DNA TGCAGCGTTGTCGTGGGGTACACTGAAGCTTTCTTT. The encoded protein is CSVVVGYTEAFF.